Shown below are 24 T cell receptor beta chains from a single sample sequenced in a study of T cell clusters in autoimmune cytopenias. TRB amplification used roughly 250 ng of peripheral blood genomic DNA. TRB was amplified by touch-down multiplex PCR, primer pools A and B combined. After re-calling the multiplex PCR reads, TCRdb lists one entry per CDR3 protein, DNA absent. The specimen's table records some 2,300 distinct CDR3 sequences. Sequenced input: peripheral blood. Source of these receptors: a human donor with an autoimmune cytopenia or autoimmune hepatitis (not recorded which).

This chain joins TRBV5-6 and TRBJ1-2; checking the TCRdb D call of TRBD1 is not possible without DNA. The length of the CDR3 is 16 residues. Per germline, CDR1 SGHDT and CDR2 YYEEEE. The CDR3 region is CASSPRPAGGTYGYTF.

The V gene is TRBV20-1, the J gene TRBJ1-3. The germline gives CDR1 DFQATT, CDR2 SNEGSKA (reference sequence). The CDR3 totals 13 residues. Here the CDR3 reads CSARSFSGNTIYF.

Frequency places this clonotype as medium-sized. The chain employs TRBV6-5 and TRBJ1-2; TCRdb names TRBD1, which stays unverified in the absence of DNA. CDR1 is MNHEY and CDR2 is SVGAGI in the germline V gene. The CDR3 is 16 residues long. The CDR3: CASTEAGAYRYDGYTF.

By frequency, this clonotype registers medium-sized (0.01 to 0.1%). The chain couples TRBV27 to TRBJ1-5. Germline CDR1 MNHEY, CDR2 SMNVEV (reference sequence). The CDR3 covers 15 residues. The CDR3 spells CASSLSTAIHQPQHF.

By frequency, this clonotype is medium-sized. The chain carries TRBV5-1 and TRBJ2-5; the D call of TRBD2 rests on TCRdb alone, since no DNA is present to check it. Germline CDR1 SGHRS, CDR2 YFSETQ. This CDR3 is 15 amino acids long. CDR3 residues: CASSLGGTSPETQYF.

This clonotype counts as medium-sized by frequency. The CDR3 reads CASSPPGPHYNEQFF. This chain uses TRBV18 with TRBJ2-1. The CDR3 extends over 15 amino acids. Germline V CDR1 and CDR2: KGHSH, LQKENI. Full variable domain (rest looked up from reference TRBV18 and TRBJ2-1): NAGVMQNPRHLVRRRGQEARLRCSPMKGHSHVYWYRQLPEEGLKFMVYLQKENIIDESGMPKERFSAEFPKEGPSILRIQQVVRGDSAAYFCASSPPGPHYNEQFFGPGTRLTVL.

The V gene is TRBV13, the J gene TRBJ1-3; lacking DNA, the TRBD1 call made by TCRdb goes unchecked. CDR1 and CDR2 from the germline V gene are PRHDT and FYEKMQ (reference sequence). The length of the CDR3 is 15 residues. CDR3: CASNRGPDSGNTIYF.

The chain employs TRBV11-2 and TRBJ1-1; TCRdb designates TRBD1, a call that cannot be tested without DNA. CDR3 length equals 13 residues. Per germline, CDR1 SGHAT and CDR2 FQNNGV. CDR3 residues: CASSLGQNTEAFF.

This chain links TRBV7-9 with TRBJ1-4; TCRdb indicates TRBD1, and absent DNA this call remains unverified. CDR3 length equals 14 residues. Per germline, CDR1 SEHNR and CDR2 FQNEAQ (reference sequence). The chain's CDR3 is CASSQGGTAEKLFF.

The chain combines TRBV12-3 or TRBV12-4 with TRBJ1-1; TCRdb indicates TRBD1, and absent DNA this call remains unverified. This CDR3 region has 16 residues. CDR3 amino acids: CASSTGQGRVKTEAFF.

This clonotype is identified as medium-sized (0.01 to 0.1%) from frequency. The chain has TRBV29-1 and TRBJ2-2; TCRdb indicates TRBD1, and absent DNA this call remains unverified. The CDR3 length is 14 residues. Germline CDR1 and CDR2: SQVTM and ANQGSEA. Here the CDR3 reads CSVVFRGNTGELFF.

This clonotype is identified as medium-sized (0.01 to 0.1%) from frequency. CDR3 in amino acids: CASTEHGGSNQPQHF. The chain is built from TRBV6-1 and TRBJ1-5; TCRdb designates TRBD1, a call that cannot be tested without DNA. The CDR3 contains 15 residues. Per germline, CDR1 MNHNS and CDR2 SASEGT.

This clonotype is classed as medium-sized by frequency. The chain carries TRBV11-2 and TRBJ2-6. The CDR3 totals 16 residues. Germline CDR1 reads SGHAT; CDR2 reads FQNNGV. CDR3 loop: CASGSRRYSGANVLTF.

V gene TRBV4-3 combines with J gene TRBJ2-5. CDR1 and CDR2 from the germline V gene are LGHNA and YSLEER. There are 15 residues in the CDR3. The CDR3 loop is CASSQALGYQETQYF.

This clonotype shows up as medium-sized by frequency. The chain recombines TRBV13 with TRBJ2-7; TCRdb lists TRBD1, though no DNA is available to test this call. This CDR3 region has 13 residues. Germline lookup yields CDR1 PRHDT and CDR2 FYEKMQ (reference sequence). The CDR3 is CASSLLRGGEQYF.

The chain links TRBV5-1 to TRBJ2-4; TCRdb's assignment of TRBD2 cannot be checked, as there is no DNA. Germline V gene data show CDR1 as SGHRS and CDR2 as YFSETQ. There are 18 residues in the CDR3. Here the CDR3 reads CASSLGRASISPLDIQYF.

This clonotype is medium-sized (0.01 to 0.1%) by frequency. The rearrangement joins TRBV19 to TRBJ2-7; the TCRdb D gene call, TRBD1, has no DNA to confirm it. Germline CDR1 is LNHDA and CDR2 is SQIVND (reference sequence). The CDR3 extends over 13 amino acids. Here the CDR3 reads CASSMGLTYEQYF.

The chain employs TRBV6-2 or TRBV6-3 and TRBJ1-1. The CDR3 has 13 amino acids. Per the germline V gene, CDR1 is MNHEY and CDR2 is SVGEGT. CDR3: CASSYGRNTEAFF.

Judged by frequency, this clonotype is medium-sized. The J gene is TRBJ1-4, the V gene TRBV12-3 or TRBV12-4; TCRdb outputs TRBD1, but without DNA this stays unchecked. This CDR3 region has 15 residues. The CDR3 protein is CASSLGTGTNEKLFF.

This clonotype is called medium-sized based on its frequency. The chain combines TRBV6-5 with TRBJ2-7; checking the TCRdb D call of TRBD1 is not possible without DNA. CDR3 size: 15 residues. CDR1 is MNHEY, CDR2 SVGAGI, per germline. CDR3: CASSPRQGVSYEQYF.

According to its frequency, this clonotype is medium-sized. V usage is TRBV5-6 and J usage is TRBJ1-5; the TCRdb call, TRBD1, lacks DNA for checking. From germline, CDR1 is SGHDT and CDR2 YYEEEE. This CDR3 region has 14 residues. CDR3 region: CASSIQGINQPQHF.

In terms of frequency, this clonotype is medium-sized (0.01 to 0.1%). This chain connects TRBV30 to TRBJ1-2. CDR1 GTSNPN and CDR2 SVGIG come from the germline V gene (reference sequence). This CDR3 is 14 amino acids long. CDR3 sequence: CAWSTGLSGYGYTF. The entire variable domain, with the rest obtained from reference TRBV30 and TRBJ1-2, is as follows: SQTIHQWPATLVQPVGSPLSLECTVEGTSNPNLYWYRQAAGRGLQLLFYSVGIGQISSEVPQNLSASRPQDRQFILSSKKLLLSDSGFYLCAWSTGLSGYGYTFGSGTRLTVV.

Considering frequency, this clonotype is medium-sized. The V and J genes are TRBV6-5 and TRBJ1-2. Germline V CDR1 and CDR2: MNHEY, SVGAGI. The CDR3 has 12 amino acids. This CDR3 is CASKSADYGYTF.

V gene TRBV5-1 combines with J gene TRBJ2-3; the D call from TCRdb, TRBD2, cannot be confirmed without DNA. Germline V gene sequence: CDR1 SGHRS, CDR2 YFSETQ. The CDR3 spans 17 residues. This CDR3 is CASSPGVAGLSTYTQYF. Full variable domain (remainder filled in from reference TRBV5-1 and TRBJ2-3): KAGVTQTPRYLIKTRGQQVTLSCSPISGHRSVSWYQQTPGQGLQFLFEYFSETQRNKGNFPGRFSGRQFSNSRSEMNVSTLELGDSALYLCASSPGVAGLSTYTQYFGPGTRLTVL.